A single sample gave rise to the 27 T cell receptor beta chains below, sequenced in a study of blood T cell repertoires in COVID-19. Libraries were prepared by immunoSEQ multiplex PCR; TCRdb keeps only in-frame clonotypes and omits some of them. The sample yields approximately 200,000 clones, around 87% seen once. The sample taken for sequencing was peripheral blood. The receptors derive from a man in his fifties or sixties who had recovered from COVID-19.

This clone was seen once. V gene TRBV25-1 combines with J gene TRBJ2-5; 8 nucleotides align to TRBD2. V was clipped by 3 bases and J by 4 bases; unmatched bases: 4. Germline lookup yields CDR1 MGHDK and CDR2 SYGVNS. This CDR3 has 14 amino acids. CDR3 residues: CASSEAGGPETQYF. The CDR3 DNA reads TGTGCCAGCAGTGAGGCGGGAGGCCCAGAGACCCAGTACTTC.

This clone was seen more than once but under ten times. The V call is TRBV18, the J call TRBJ2-1; 11 positions agree with TRBD2. This CDR3 has 17 residues. The V gene end was trimmed by 8 bases and the J gene end by 6 bases; junction bases not matched to a gene: 15. Per the germline V gene, CDR1 is KGHSH and CDR2 is LQKENI. The CDR3 sequence: CASQIAGGPGSFNEQFF. Here the CDR3 DNA reads TGTGCCAGCCAAATAGCGGGAGGGCCAGGTTCGTTCAATGAGCAGTTCTTC.

V is TRBV9 and J is TRBJ1-2; a weak D match, TRBD1 (5 bases). The CDR3 runs to 13 residues. Germline CDR1 SGDLS, CDR2 YYNGEE. With 0 bases removed from V and 3 bases from J, the gap between germline ends came to 6 bases. CDR3 sequence reads: CASSVETDYGYTF. CDR3 nucleotides: TGTGCCAGCAGCGTAGAGACAGACTATGGCTACACCTTC.

The chain recombines TRBV19 with TRBJ1-1, with a tentative D call TRBD1 (6 bases). Germline CDR1 is LNHDA and CDR2 is SQIVND (reference sequence). The V gene lost 7 bases and the J gene lost 11 bases, with 20 bases spanning the gap. CDR3 size: 13 residues. The CDR3 DNA follows: TGTGCCAGTACCCTCGAGGGGGGGGTGTATGCTTTCTTT. It is translated as CASTLEGGVYAFF. Based on the CDR3 plus reference TRBV19 and TRBJ1-1, the full variable domain is DGGITQSPKYLFRKEGQNVTLSCEQNLNHDAMYWYRQDPGQGLRLIYYSQIVNDFQKGDIAEGYSVSREKKESFPLTVTSAQKNPTAFYLCASTLEGGVYAFFGQGTRLTVV.

The gene calls are TRBV7-8 and TRBJ1-3, with TRBD1 matching 9 bases. V lost 4 bases to trimming and J lost 0 bases; unmatched junction nucleotides: 7. The CDR3 covers 17 residues. The V gene's germline CDR1 is SGHVS and CDR2 FQNEAQ. CDR3 in amino acids: CASSSTGTGFSGNTIYF. CDR3 nucleotides: TGTGCCAGCAGCTCGACCGGGACAGGGTTCTCTGGAAACACCATATATTTT.

The rearrangement uses TRBV6-6 and TRBJ2-5, with TRBD2 matching over 10 bases. CDR1 is MNHNY, CDR2 SVGAGI, per germline (reference sequence). J was trimmed by 1 base and V by 7 bases; bases with no gene match: 3. The CDR3 is 14 amino acids. CDR3 nucleotide sequence: TGTGCCAGCACTATAGCGGGGGGCCAAGAGACCCAGTACTTC. This translates into CASTIAGGQETQYF.

This chain joins TRBV19 and TRBJ2-1, with D tentatively TRBD1 (7 bases). The germline CDR1 and CDR2 sequences are LNHDA and SQIVND (reference sequence). V was cut by 5 bases and J by 5 bases, with 13 bases left in between. This CDR3 spans 14 amino acids. CDR3 protein: CASSFQGGNNEQFF. CDR3 bases: TGTGCCAGTAGTTTCCAGGGGGGCAACAATGAGCAGTTCTTC.

The chain couples TRBV2 to TRBJ1-2; D call uncertain. The CDR3 has 13 amino acids. V was pared by 3 bases and J by 0 bases, with 5 bases between. CDR1 and CDR2 from the germline V gene are SNHLY and FYNNEI. The CDR3: CASSEGANYGYTF. The DNA for the CDR3 is TGTGCCAGCAGTGAGGGAGCTAACTATGGCTACACCTTC. The full variable domain, rest sourced from reference TRBV2 and TRBJ1-2, is EPEVTQTPSHQVTQMGQEVILRCVPISNHLYFYWYRQILGQKVEFLVSFYNNEISEKSEIFDDQFSVERPDGSNFTLKIRSTKLEDSAMYFCASSEGANYGYTFGSGTRLTVV.

The chain combines TRBV18 with TRBJ2-1, with TRBD1 as a possible D gene (5 bases). Germline V lookup: CDR1 KGHSH, CDR2 LQKENI. The V and J ends lost 6 bases and 7 bases respectively, with 10 bases between them. The length of the CDR3 is 12 residues. DNA for the CDR3: TGTGCCAGCTCCCTGACAGCAAATGAGCAGTTCTTC. This encodes CASSLTANEQFF.

The J gene is TRBJ1-4, the V gene TRBV9; the D gene is possibly TRBD1 (6 bases). This CDR3 comprises 15 residues. V gave up 2 bases and J gave up 5 bases, with 13 bases separating them. Germline loops: CDR1 SGDLS, CDR2 YYNGEE. The CDR3 DNA sequence: TGTGCCAGCAGCGTCTCGGGACACCCCAATGAAAAACTGTTTTTT. This gives the protein CASSVSGHPNEKLFF.

The chain links TRBV27 to TRBJ2-7, with D possibly TRBD1 on 6 matching bases. V was cut by 3 bases and J by 5 bases, with 11 bases left in between. CDR3 length: 13 amino acids. Germline values: CDR1 MNHEY, CDR2 SMNVEV (reference sequence). The CDR3 sequence is CASSFPGAHEQYF. Here the CDR3 DNA reads TGTGCCAGCAGTTTCCCAGGGGCCCACGAGCAGTACTTC.

This chain joins TRBV19 and TRBJ1-2; D possibly corresponds to TRBD1 (6 bases). Looked up from germline, CDR1 is LNHDA and CDR2 is SQIVND (reference sequence). This CDR3 comprises 14 residues. V lost 8 bases and J lost 3, with 16 bases in between. Here the CDR3 reads CASGPQGVDYGYTF. DNA for the CDR3: TGTGCCAGTGGTCCACAGGGAGTAGACTATGGCTACACCTTC.

The CDR3 DNA sequence: TGCAGTGCTAGATCCAGACTTGAAGCTTTCTTT. It translates to CSARSRLEAFF. V gene TRBV20-1 combines with J gene TRBJ1-1; D call uncertain. The germline gives CDR1 DFQATT, CDR2 SNEGSKA (reference sequence). Trimming shortened V by 2 bases and J by 7 bases, and 8 bases separated the two germline ends. The CDR3 sequence is 11 residues long.

This chain connects TRBV27 to TRBJ2-1; 9 bases line up with TRBD2. The CDR3 sequence is 15 residues long. Germline lookup yields CDR1 MNHEY and CDR2 SMNVEV (reference sequence). J gave up 4 bases and V 6 bases, and 7 bases lay outside the gene matches. This CDR3 reads CASRDGLATYNEQFF. The CDR3 nucleotides read TGTGCCAGCAGAGACGGACTAGCGACATACAATGAGCAGTTCTTC.

This clone was found once. The chain carries TRBV28 and TRBJ1-4, with 8 bases lining up with TRBD1. V shed 5 bases and J 8 bases; nucleotides not matched to a gene: 28. Germline CDR1 reads MDHEN; CDR2 reads SYDVKM. The CDR3 loop spans 21 amino acids. CDR3 sequence reads: CASSGDRRKSAWFGVREKLFF. The CDR3 bases are TGTGCCAGCAGTGGGGACAGGCGGAAGTCGGCCTGGTTCGGGGTAAGAGAAAAACTGTTTTTT.

CDR3 residues: CAWRPDRGPTEAFF. The DNA for the CDR3 is TGTGCCTGGAGGCCCGACAGGGGGCCCACTGAAGCTTTCTTT. The chain employs TRBV30 and TRBJ1-1; 10 bases align to TRBD1. V shed 3 bases, J shed 4 bases, and the junction held 5 bases outside the gene matches. The CDR3 consists of 14 residues. The V gene's germline CDR1 is GTSNPN and CDR2 SVGIG (reference sequence). The variable domain in full, with the rest retrieved from reference TRBV30 and TRBJ1-1, is SQTIHQWPATLVQPVGSPLSLECTVEGTSNPNLYWYRQAAGRGLQLLFYSVGIGQISSEVPQNLSASRPQDRQFILSSKKLLLSDSGFYLCAWRPDRGPTEAFFGQGTRLTVV.

The chain has TRBV6-6 and TRBJ2-2; 10 bases line up with TRBD1. Trimming took 5 bases from V and 2 from J; bases not matched to a gene: 11. The V gene's germline CDR1 is MNHNY and CDR2 SVGAGI (reference sequence). The CDR3 is 18 residues long. The chain's CDR3 is CASSPRDRGPLNTGELFF. In DNA, the CDR3 is TGTGCCAGCAGTCCCCGGGACAGGGGACCCCTCAACACCGGGGAGCTGTTTTTT.

This clone was seen only a few times. The DNA for the CDR3 is TGTGCCAGTAGTGGGGCCAAGGAGGGGACTACGAACACCGGGGAGCTGTTTTTT. It is translated as CASSGAKEGTTNTGELFF. The chain uses TRBV19 and TRBJ2-2; 7 positions match TRBD2. The CDR3 length is 18 residues. Trimming cost V 5 bases and J 0 bases; bases outside gene matches: 12. Germline values: CDR1 LNHDA, CDR2 SQIVND (reference sequence).

The V call is TRBV2, the J call TRBJ2-3, with a weak D call TRBD2 (6 bases). This CDR3 spans 15 amino acids. Trimming left V 10 bases short and J 4 bases short, with 21 bases between. Germline V lookup: CDR1 SNHLY, CDR2 FYNNEI. The CDR3 sequence: CATSLGGPNADTQYF. In DNA, the CDR3 is TGTGCCACGAGCCTCGGAGGGCCGAACGCAGATACGCAGTATTTT. Complete variable domain (other parts from reference TRBV2 and TRBJ2-3): EPEVTQTPSHQVTQMGQEVILRCVPISNHLYFYWYRQILGQKVEFLVSFYNNEISEKSEIFDDQFSVERPDGSNFTLKIRSTKLEDSAMYFCATSLGGPNADTQYFGPGTRLTVL.

The chain has TRBV7-9 and TRBJ1-5, with 9 bases identical to TRBD1. V lost 5 bases to trimming and J lost 2 bases; unmatched junction nucleotides: 4. This CDR3 region has 15 residues. CDR1 is SEHNR and CDR2 is FQNEAQ in the germline V gene (reference sequence). CDR3 sequence: CASSLDRGGNQPQHF. CDR3 in DNA: TGTGCCAGCAGCCTCGACAGGGGGGGCAATCAGCCCCAGCATTTT. Together with reference TRBV7-9 and TRBJ1-5, the CDR3 gives the full variable domain: DTGVSQNPRHKITKRGQNVTFRCDPISEHNRLYWYRQTLGQGPEFLTYFQNEAQLEKSRLLSDRFSAERPKGSFSTLEIQRTEQGDSAMYLCASSLDRGGNQPQHFGDGTRLSIL.

This clone showed up just once. The chain combines TRBV28 with TRBJ1-2; D perhaps matches TRBD1 (5 bases). CDR1 MDHEN and CDR2 SYDVKM come from the germline V gene. This CDR3 comprises 13 residues. V was clipped by 5 bases and J by 5 bases, with 12 bases between them. CDR3 DNA: TGTGCCAGCAGTGCACTGGGGGGGTATGGCTACACCTTC. Residues: CASSALGGYGYTF.

This rearrangement joins TRBV11-3 to TRBJ2-2; a weak D match, TRBD2 (6 bases). CDR3 length: 16 amino acids. Germline loops: CDR1 SGHNT, CDR2 YENEEA. Trimming removed 5 bases at V and 0 bases at J, with 13 bases between. DNA of the CDR3: TGTGCCAGCAGCGTGGCGGGGCGGACGAACACCGGGGAGCTGTTTTTT. Translation: CASSVAGRTNTGELFF.

The chain combines TRBV3-1 (or the pseudogene TRBV3-2) with TRBJ1-2; D gene unclear. CDR3 length equals 12 residues. V lost 0 bases, J lost 10 bases, and 9 bases lay in between. Germline lookup yields CDR1 LGHDT and CDR2 YNNKEL (reference sequence). As DNA, the CDR3 is TGTGCCAGCAGCCAAGAGGGGAGATACTACACCTTC. This translates into CASSQEGRYYTF.

V is TRBV15 and J is TRBJ2-1, with a tentative D call TRBD2 (6 bases). Germline V CDR1 and CDR2: LNHNV, YYDKDF (reference sequence). The CDR3 is 12 residues long. Trimming took off 8 bases at V and 4 bases at J, with 9 bases between the two ends. CDR3 nucleotide sequence: TGTGCCACCGGGGCGGGATACAATGAGCAGTTCTTC. This encodes CATGAGYNEQFF.

The chain links TRBV10-3 to TRBJ2-1, with TRBD1 matching over 8 bases. The CDR3 length is 15 residues. The germline gives CDR1 ENHRY, CDR2 SYGVKD. The ends lost 4 bases at V and 8 bases at J; junction bases unmatched: 10. In DNA, the CDR3 is TGTGCCATCAGTGGGTTTGGCAGGGGGCAAGATGAGCAGTTCTTC. This translates into CAISGFGRGQDEQFF.

This clone was observed a single time. The gene calls are TRBV25-1 and TRBJ1-6, with D maybe TRBD1 (5 bases). The CDR3 is 15 amino acids. V lost 1 base and J 8 bases, leaving 12 bases between the germline ends. Germline V gene sequence: CDR1 MGHDK, CDR2 SYGVNS. CDR3 region: CASSEWGVSDSPLHF. Here the CDR3 DNA reads TGTGCCAGCAGTGAATGGGGGGTTAGCGATTCACCCCTCCACTTT.

This clone has just a few counts. The chain is built from TRBV30 and TRBJ2-3; D is possibly TRBD2 (6 bases). Trimming shortened V by 3 bases and J by 2 bases, and 12 bases separated the two germline ends. The germline V gene encodes CDR1 GTSNPN and CDR2 SVGIG (reference sequence). This CDR3 has 14 residues. The CDR3 nucleotides are TGTGCCTGGAGCCGGGACTTTGACACAGATACGCAGTATTTT. As protein: CAWSRDFDTDTQYF. The whole variable domain, filled in from reference TRBV30 and TRBJ2-3, reads SQTIHQWPATLVQPVGSPLSLECTVEGTSNPNLYWYRQAAGRGLQLLFYSVGIGQISSEVPQNLSASRPQDRQFILSSKKLLLSDSGFYLCAWSRDFDTDTQYFGPGTRLTVL.